Included here is one T cell receptor beta chain sequence, with context. This clonotype was found a few times. Its cognate antigen has yet to be identified. Base qualities are not provided; no much larger clone lies one nucleotide away. The sample originates from a study of naive and memory T cell subsets (dated by TCRdb to the late 2010s). Background on the whole study: The study applied an open-source, UMI-based TCR alpha and beta sequencing pipeline to sorted naive and memory peripheral blood T cell subsets. IgG serology results and the functional CMV T cell responses were in complete agreement. RNA was DNase-treated and reverse transcribed with TCR constant-region primers, mostly using SuperScript III. Paper-wide results and their limitations: RNA-based TCR counts may be affected by expression changes linked to T cell activation and differentiation. Clonotypes were defined as single alpha or beta chain sequences, not paired alpha/beta receptors. In both CD4 and CD8 cells, the Gini index increased while Shannon and inverse Simpson diversity decreased from naive through CM, EM and EMRA. After error correction, over 95% of naive TCR sequences appeared only once, giving much steeper abundance distributions than memory subsets. A power law was followed by TCR abundance, with an exponent that differed between naive and memory subsets but was consistent across the three individuals. No ground truth was available to validate the repertoire findings for the naive and memory subsets. A few larger clonotypes were present in naive repertoires, especially CD8 naive repertoires, and these clonotypes were possibly memory cells re-expressing CD45RA.

From the second PCR step onward, the TCR alpha chain libraries and the TCR beta chain libraries were amplified separately. CMV status of each donor was established by measuring IFNgamma production from CD4+ T cells after fresh PBMCs were stimulated overnight with CMV viral lysate. CD4 T cells were positively selected with Miltenyi beads, followed by positive selection of CD8 T cells from the CD4-negative fraction. Cells stained for CD3, CD4, CD8, CD45RA, CD27 and a live/dead dye were sorted on a BD Aria II into four subsets by CD45RA and CD27. A few healthy volunteers provided blood, and each donor's sample was split into CD4 and CD8 T cells and then further divided into four differentiation subsets. About 120 ml of peripheral blood was taken from each donor, and PBMC were separated by density-gradient centrifugation on Ficoll-Paque PLUS. After sorting, cells were lysed in RLT buffer, RNA was extracted using a Qiagen RNeasy kit, and the extracted RNA was stored at -80 degrees C.

Taken from the germline V gene (reference sequence), the CDR1 and CDR2 loops are SGHNT and YYREEE. The CDR3, from cysteine to phenylalanine, totals 14 residues. The entry retains the CDR3 DNA only, 42 bases that are in frame from base 1. V sheds 0 bases and J sheds 1 base, leaving 7 bases between their ends. Libraries were built with UMI-ligation and nested PCR. An equimolar mix of two oligonucleotides covering both TRBC1 and TRBC2 was used as the beta constant-region primer. A single-stranded oligonucleotide containing the SP2 primer and a 12-nucleotide UMI was joined to the 3' end of the cDNA by T4 RNA ligase 1. The ligated cDNA went through four rounds of PCR with nested alpha and beta constant-region primers together with the SP2 primer. Incubation of the ligation reaction lasted about 19-24 hours at 16 degrees C. To avoid over-amplification, PCR2 was usually performed as a SYBR Green qPCR and halted once a predetermined threshold was reached. All purifications after the first were performed with Agencourt AMPure XP magnetic beads. Libraries were quantified by Qubit and checked on a TapeStation, with a main peak expected near 650 bp. Sequencing of the pooled libraries was done on an Illumina MiSeq using v2 2x251 paired-end kits, which typically yielded roughly 0.85-2 million reads per sample. Libraries were pooled at around 4 nM per sample, and about 4.5-7% PhiX was added to improve cluster recognition. As for the authors' bioinformatics: FASTQ reads processed by Demultiplexor were assigned V and J genes by Decombinator through tag matching that tolerated a single base-pair mismatch. By using UMIs, Collapsinator corrected both sequencing errors and the frequency errors caused by PCR heterogeneity. TCRs were translated and CDR3s were extracted from the conserved cysteine to the FGXG phenylalanine by CDR3Translator, with non-productive sequences being flagged. Gini, Shannon entropy and inverse Simpson indices were calculated on repertoires that had been subsampled to equal numbers of UMI-defined TCRs. Within the linear range, a power law was fitted to clonotype abundance distributions using maximum likelihood. For one naive CD8 sample, the pipeline and MIGEC produced similar UMI counts, unique TCR numbers and clonal distributions. One analysis removed from the naive repertoire any naive TCRs that were also found in any memory subset from the same donor. Repertoires were searched for 7,000 to 7,500 CMV-associated CDR3 sequences compiled from VDJdb and a published dataset. TCRdb trimmed the raw reads at Q25, called clones with MiXCR and kept productive beta chains. Rows merge per CDR3 protein into single entries with the most common DNA and genes. TCRdb's processing, not the study's, gives the V and J calls here. This sample gives under 150,000 distinct CDR3 sequences in total; about 15% of them show up just once. The ten biggest clones cover about 0.13% of the sample.

This receptor was obtained from a human donor in good health. Recombination linked TRBV5-4 to TRBJ2-5; the D segment cannot be called with confidence. The source material was naive CD4+ T cells from blood. The cell subset or site tag for this specimen amounts to: naive T cells, CD45RA high CD27+. The DNA sequence is TGTGCCAGCAGCTTGGGACCCTGCCAAGAGACCCAGTACTTC. The encoded protein is CASSLGPCQETQYF.